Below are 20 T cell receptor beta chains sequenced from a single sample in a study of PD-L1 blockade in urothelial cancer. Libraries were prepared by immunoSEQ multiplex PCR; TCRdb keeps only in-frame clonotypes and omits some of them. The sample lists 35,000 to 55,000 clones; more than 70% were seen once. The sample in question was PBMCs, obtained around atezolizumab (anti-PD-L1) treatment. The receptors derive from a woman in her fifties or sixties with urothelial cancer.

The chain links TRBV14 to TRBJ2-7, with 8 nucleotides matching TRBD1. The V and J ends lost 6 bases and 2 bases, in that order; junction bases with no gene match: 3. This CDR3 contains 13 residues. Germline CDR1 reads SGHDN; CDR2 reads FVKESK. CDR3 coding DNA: TGTGCCAGCAGAAGGACAGGGACCTACGAGCAGTACTTC. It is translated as CASRRTGTYEQYF.

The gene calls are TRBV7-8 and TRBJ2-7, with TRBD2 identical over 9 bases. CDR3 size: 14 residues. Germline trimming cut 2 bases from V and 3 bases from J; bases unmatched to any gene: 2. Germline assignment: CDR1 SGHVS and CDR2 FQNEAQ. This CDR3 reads CASSLLREGYEQYF. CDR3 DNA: TGTGCCAGCAGCTTATTGCGGGAGGGCTACGAGCAGTACTTC.

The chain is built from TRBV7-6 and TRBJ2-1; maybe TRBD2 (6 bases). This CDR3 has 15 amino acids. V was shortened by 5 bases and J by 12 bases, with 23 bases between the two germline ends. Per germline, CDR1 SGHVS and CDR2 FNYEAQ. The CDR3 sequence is CASSALASQSVMQFF. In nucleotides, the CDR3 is TGTGCCAGCAGCGCACTAGCCTCCCAGTCCGTAATGCAGTTCTTC.

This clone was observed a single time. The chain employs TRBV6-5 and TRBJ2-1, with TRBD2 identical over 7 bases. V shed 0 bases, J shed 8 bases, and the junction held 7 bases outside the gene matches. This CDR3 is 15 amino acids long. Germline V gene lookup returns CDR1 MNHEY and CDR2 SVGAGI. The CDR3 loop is CASSYSMVREDEQFF. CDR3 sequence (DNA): TGTGCCAGCAGTTACTCGATGGTTCGGGAGGATGAGCAGTTCTTC.

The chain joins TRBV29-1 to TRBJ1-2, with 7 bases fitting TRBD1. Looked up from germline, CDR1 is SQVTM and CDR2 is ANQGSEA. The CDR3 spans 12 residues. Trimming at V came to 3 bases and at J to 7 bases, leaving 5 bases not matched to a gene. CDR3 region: CSVDRGMGGYTF. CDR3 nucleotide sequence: TGCAGCGTTGACAGGGGGATGGGTGGCTACACCTTC. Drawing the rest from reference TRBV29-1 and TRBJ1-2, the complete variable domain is SAVISQKPSRDICQRGTSLTIQCQVDSQVTMMFWYRQQPGQSLTLIATANQGSEATYESGFVIDKFPISRPNLTFSTLTVSNMSPEDSSIYLCSVDRGMGGYTFGSGTRLTVV.

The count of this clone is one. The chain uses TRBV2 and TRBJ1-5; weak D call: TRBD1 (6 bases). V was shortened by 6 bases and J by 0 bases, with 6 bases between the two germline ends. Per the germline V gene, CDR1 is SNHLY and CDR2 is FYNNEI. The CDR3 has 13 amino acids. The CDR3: CASRTGSNQPQHF. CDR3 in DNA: TGTGCCAGCAGGACAGGTAGCAATCAGCCCCAGCATTTT.

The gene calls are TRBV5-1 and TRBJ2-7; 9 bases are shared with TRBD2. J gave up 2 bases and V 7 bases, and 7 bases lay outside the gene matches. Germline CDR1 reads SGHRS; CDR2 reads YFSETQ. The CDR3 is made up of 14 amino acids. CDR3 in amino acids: CASRLSSGTYEQYF. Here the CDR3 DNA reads TGCGCCAGCCGTTTATCTAGCGGGACCTACGAGCAGTACTTC.

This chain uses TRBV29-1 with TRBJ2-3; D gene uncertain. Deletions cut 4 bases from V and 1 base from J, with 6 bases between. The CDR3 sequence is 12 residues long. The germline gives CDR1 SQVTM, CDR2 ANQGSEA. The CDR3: CSVVPGTDTQYF. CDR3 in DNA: TGCAGCGTTGTGCCGGGCACAGATACGCAGTATTTT.

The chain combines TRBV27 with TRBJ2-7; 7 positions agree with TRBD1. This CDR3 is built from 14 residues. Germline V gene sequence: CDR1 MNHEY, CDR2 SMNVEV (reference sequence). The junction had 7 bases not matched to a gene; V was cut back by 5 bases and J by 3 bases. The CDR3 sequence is CASSREGQSYEQYF. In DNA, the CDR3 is TGTGCCAGCAGTCGCGAGGGACAGAGCTACGAGCAGTACTTC.

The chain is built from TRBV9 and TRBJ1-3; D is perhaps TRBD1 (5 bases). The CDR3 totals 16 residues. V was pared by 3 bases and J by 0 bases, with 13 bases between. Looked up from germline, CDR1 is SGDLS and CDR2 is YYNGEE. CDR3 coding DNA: TGTGCCAGCAGCGCGGGCCAGGGCCACTCTGGAAACACCATATATTTT. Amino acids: CASSAGQGHSGNTIYF.

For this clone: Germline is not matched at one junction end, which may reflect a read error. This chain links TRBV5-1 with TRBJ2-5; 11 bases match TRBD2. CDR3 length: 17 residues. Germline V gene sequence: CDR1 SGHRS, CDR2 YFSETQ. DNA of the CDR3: TGCGCCAGTAGCTCCTATTCCGGACTAGCGGGCCGCGAGACCCAGTACTTC. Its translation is CASSSYSGLAGRETQYF.

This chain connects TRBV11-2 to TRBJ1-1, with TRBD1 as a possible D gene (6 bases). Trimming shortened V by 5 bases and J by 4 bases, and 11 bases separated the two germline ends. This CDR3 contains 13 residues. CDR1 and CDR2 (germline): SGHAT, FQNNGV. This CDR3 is CASSTRQATEAFF. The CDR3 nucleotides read TGTGCCAGCAGCACACGACAGGCCACTGAAGCTTTCTTT.

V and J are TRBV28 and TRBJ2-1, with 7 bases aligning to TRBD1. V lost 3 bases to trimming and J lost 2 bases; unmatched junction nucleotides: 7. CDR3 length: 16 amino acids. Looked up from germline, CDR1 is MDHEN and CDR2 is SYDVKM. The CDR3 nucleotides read TGTGCCAGCAGTTTTCTTACAGGGGCCCCCTACAATGAGCAGTTCTTC. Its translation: CASSFLTGAPYNEQFF.

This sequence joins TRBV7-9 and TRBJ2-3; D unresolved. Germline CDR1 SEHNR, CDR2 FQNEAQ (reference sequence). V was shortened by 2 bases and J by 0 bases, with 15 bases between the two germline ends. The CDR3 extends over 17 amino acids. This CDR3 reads CASSLLSSVSSTDTQYF. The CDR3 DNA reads TGTGCCAGCAGCTTATTGTCAAGCGTATCTAGCACAGATACGCAGTATTTT.

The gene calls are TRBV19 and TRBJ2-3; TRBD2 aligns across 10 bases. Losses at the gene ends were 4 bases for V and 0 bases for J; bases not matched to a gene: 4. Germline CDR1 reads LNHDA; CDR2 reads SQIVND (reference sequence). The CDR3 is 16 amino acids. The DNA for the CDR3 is TGTGCCAGTAGTAGGACTAGCGGAGGTAGCACAGATACGCAGTATTTT. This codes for CASSRTSGGSTDTQYF. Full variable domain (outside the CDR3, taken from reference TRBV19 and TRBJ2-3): DGGITQSPKYLFRKEGQNVTLSCEQNLNHDAMYWYRQDPGQGLRLIYYSQIVNDFQKGDIAEGYSVSREKKESFPLTVTSAQKNPTAFYLCASSRTSGGSTDTQYFGPGTRLTVL.

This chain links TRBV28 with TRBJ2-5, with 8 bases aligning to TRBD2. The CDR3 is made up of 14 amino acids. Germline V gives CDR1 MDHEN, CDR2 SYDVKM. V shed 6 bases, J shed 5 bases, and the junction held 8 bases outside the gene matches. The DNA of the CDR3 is TGTGCCAGCAGCCCCGGGACTAGGGAGGAGACCCAGTACTTC. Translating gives CASSPGTREETQYF.

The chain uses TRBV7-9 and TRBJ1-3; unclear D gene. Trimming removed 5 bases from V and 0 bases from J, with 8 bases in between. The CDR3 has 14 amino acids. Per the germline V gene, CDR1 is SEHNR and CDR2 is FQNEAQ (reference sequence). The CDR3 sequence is CASSVLSSGNTIYF. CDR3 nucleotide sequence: TGTGCCAGCAGCGTCCTGAGCTCTGGAAACACCATATATTTT.

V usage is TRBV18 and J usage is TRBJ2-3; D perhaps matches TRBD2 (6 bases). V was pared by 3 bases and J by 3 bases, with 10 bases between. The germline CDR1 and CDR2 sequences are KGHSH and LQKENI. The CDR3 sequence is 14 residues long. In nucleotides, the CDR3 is TGTGCCAGCTCACCGATACGGGAGACAGATACGCAGTATTTT. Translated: CASSPIRETDTQYF.

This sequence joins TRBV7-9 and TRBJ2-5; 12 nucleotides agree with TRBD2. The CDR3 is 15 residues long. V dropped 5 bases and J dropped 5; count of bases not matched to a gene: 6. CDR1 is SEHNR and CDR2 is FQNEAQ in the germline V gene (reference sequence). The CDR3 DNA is TGTGCCAGCAGCCCCCTAGCGGGAGGGATGGAGACCCAGTACTTC. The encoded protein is CASSPLAGGMETQYF.

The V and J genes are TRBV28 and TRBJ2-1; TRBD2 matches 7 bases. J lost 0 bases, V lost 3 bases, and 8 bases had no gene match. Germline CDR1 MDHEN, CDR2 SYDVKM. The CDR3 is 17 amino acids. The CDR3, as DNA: TGTGCCAGCAGTTTGGAGCTAGCGGTTAGCTCCTACAATGAGCAGTTCTTC. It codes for CASSLELAVSSYNEQFF.